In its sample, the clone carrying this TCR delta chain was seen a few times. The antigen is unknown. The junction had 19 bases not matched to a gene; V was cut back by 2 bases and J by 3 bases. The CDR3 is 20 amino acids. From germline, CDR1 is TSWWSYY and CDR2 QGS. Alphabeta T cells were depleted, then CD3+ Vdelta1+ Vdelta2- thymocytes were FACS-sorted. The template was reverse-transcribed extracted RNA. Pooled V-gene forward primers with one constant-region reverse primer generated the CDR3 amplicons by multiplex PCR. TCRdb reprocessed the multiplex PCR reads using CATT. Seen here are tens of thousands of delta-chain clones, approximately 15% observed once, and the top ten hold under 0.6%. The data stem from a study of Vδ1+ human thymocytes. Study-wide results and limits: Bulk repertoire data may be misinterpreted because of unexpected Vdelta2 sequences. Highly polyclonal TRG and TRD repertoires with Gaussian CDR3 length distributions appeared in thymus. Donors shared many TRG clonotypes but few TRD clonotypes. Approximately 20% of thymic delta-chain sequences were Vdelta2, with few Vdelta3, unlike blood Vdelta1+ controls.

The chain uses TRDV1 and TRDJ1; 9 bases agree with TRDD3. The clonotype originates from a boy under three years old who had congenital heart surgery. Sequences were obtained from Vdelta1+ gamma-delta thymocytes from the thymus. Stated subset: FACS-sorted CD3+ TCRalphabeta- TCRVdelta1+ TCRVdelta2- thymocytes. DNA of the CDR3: TGTGCTCTTGGGGAAACGGGGTTTCTAGACTGGGGGACCCTAGCCGATAAACTCATCTTT. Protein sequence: CALGETGFLDWGTLADKLIF.